This TCR beta chain was identified in a study of blood T cell repertoires in COVID-19. This CDR3 comprises 15 residues. The germline CDR1 and CDR2 sequences are SGHVS and FQNEAQ. V was cut by 2 bases and J by 7 bases, with 12 bases left in between. The repertoire was sequenced with immunoSEQ multiplex PCR; TCRdb's copy has only in-frame clones and lacks some. Counted here are tens of thousands of clones, 75% to 95% occurring once; the ten biggest clones make up roughly 13%. The chain combines TRBV7-8 with TRBJ1-6; no firm D call. The sequence was obtained from a human donor with active COVID-19. The donor label of this sample is uncertain. Source material: peripheral blood. The DNA for the CDR3 is TGTGCCAGCAGCTTACCCCGTTCGAGGAATTCACCCCTCCACTTT. Protein: CASSLPRSRNSPLHF.